This T cell receptor (beta chain) was documented in a study of identical twins. MiXCR, run by TCRdb on the 5' RACE reads, gives a single entry per CDR3 protein. Of around 490,000 distinct CDR3 sequences listed, approximately 14% are singletons. V lost 3 bases to trimming and J lost 4 bases, with 9 bases between them. Germline loops: CDR1 ENHRY, CDR2 SYGVKD. There are 13 residues in the CDR3. These sequences were also reported in another study, on yellow fever vaccine responses in identical twins.

The chain carries TRBV10-3 and TRBJ1-2; D possibly corresponds to TRBD1 (6 bases). Sequenced: CD4+ T cells sorted from blood. This clonotype originated in a woman under 30 in good health. This CDR3 is CAISEGGVYGYTF. In DNA, the CDR3 is TGTGCCATCAGTGAAGGGGGGGTCTATGGCTACACCTTC.